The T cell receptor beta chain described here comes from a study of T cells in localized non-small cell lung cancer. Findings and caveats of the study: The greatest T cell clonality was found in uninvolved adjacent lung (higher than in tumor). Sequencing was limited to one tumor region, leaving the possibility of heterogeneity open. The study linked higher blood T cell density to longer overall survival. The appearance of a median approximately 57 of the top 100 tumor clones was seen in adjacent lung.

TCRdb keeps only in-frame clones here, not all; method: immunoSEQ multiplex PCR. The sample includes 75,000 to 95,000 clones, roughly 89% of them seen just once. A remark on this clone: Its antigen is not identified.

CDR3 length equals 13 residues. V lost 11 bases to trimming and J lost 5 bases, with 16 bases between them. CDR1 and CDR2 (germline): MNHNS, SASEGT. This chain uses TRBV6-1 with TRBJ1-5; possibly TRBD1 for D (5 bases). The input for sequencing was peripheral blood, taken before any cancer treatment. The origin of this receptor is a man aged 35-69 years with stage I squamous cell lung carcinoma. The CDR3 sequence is CAGSGGSYQPQHF. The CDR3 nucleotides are TGTGCCGGTTCGGGGGGGAGCTATCAGCCCCAGCATTTT.